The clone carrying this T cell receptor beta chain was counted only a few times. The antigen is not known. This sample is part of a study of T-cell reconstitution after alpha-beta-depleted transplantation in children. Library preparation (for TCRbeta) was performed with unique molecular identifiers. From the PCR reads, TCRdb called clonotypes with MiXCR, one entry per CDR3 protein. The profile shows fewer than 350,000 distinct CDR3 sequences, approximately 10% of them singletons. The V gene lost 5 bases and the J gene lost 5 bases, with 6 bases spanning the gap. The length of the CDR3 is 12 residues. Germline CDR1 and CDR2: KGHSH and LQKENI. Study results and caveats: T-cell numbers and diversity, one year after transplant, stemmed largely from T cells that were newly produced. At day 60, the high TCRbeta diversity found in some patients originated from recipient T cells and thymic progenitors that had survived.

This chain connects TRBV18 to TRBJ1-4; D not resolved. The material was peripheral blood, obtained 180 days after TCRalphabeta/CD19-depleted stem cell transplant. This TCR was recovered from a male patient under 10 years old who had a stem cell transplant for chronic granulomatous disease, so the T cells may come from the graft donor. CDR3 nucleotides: TGTGCCAGCTCAATCGAGAATGAAAAACTGTTTTTT. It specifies CASSIENEKLFF.